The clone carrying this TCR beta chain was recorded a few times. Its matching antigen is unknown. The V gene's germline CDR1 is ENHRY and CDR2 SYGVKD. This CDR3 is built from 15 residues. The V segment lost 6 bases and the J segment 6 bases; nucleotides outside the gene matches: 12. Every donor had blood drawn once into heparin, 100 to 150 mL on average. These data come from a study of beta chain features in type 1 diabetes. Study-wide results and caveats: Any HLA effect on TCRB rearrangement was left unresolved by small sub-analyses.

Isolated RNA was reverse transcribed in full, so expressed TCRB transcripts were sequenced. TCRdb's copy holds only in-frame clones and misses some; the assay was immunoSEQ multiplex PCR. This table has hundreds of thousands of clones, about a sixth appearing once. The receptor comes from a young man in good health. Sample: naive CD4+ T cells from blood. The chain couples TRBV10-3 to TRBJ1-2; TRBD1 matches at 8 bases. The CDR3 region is CAIRDTRAGGDGYTF. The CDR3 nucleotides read TGTGCCATCAGAGACACTCGGGCAGGGGGCGATGGCTACACCTTC.